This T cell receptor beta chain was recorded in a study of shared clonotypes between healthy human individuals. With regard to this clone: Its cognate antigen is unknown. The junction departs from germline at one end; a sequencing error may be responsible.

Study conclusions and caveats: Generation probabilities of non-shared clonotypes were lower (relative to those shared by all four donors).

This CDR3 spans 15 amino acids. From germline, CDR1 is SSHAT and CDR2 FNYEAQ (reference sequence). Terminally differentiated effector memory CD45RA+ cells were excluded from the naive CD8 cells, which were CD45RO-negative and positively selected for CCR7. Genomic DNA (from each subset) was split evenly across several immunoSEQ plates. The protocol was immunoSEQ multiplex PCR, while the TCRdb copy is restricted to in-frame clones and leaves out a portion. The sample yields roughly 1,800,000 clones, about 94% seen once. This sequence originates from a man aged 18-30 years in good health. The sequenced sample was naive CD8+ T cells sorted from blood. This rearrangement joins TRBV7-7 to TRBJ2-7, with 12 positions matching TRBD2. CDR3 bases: TGTGCTAGCAGCCGACTAGCGGGAGTGGCGTACGAGCAGTACTTC. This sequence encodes CASSRLAGVAYEQYF.